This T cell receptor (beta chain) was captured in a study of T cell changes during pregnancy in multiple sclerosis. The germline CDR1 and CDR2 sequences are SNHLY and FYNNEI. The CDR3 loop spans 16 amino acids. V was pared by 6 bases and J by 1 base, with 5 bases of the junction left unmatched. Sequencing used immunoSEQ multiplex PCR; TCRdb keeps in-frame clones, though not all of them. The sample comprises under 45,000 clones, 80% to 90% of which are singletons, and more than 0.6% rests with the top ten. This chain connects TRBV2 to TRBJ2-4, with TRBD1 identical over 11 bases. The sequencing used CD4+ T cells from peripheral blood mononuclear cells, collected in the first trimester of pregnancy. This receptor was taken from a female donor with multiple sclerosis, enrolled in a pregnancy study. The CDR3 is CASSAGQGGAKNIQYF. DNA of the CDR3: TGTGCCAGCAGCGCGGGACAGGGGGGGGCCAAAAACATTCAGTACTTC.